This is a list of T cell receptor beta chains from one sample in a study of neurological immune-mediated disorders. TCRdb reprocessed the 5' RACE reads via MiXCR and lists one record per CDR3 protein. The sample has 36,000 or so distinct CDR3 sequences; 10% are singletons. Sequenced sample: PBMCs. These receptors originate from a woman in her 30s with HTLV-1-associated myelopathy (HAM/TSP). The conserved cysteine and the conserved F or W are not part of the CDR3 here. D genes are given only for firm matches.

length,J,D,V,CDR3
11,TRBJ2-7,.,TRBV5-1,ASSPGRDYEQY
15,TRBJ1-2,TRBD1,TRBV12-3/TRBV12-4,ASSSSTPGQGNYGYT
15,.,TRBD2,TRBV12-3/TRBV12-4,ASSPSPGLADQETQF
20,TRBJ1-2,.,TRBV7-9,ASIPGRIAGDKNNPNNYGYT
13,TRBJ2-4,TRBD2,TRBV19,ASTAAGTSKNIQY
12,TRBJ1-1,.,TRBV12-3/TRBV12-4,ASSPQFGRTEAF
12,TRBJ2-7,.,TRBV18,ASSSLGRASEQY
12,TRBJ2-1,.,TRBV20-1,SALDFLDPNEQF
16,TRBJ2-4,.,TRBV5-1,ASSLEYERRRAKNIQY
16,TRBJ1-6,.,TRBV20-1,SALLNQGMSSYNSPLH
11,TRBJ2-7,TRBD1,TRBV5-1,ANSPRGYNEQY
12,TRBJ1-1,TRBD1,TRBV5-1,ASSGQGQGTEAF